This T cell receptor beta chain emerged from a study of T cell responses to AZD1222 COVID-19 vaccine. Clones were read by immunoSEQ multiplex PCR, and TCRdb kept only the in-frame ones, dropping some. The sample shows 150,000 to 200,000 clones, approximately 90% of them seen only once. Comments on this clone: Its antigen is unidentified.

Study-level points and caveats: A mostly white British donor set with more females was recruited, and clonal diversity was possibly underestimated. Nearly half of spike-specific TCRs reportedly target variant regions that are unmutated in the B.1.351 and B.1.1.7 variants. It was only a handful of AZD1222 recipients who were seropositive at baseline.

Germline CDR1 reads SGHKS; CDR2 reads YYEKEE (reference sequence). Trimming removed 0 bases from V and 1 base from J, with 9 bases in between. CDR3 size: 15 residues. This chain connects TRBV5-5 to TRBJ2-3; D may be TRBD1 (5 bases). The origin of this receptor is an adult in good health. This sample comprised peripheral blood, obtained on day 0 of AZD1222 vaccination. The CDR3 bases are TGTGCCAGCAGCTTGGAGGGGATTGGCACAGATACGCAGTATTTT. The encoded protein is CASSLEGIGTDTQYF.